The subject of this entry is one T cell receptor (beta chain). The antigen is not known. A far larger clone is off by one base, so a read error is likely. The data are from a study of T cells in narcolepsy. Some clones are missing from TCRdb's copy, which holds only in-frame ones; the method was immunoSEQ multiplex PCR. The sample contains about 730 clones, about 30% of which appear only once. The receptor's source is a human donor with narcolepsy. Sequencing was done on a sample of cultured CD8+ T cells from cerebrospinal fluid.

The CDR3 loop reads CASSEERGLEYEQYF. CDR3 in DNA: TGCGCCAGCAGCGAAGAGAGGGGGCTTGAGTACGAGCAGTACTTC. The genes are TRBV4-1 and TRBJ2-7, with 7 bases fitting TRBD1. There are 15 residues in the CDR3. Germline V gene sequence: CDR1 MGHRA, CDR2 YSYEKL.